The 18 T cell receptor beta chains reported below all come from one sample, sequenced in a study of T cell responses to AZD1222 COVID-19 vaccine (dated by TCRdb to about 2021). The sample's time point label is to be understood as: about 28 days (+/-7) after the second vaccine dose. What this sample's treatment or condition label stands for: meningococcal conjugate vaccine given as trial control. Receptor libraries were prepared by the immunoSEQ multiplex PCR assay. TCRdb mirrors the immuneACCESS table, restricted to in-frame sequences. Some clones are absent from its copies; in checked studies, under half trace to an unresolved V gene, and the reason for the others is unknown. Across this sample there are just under 150,000 clones, with approximately 91% seen only once. Approximately 5.4% of the sample is held by the ten biggest clonotypes. Specimen: peripheral blood, collected 28 days after the second dose of the MenACWY control vaccine. Receptors were obtained from an adult who received the MenACWY meningococcal vaccine as a control.

This CDR3 reads CASSPNTLSTDTQYF. CDR3 nucleotide sequence: TGCGCCAGCAGCCCGAACACACTTAGCACAGATACGCAGTATTTT. The chain combines TRBV5-1 with TRBJ2-3; D not resolved. This CDR3 spans 15 amino acids. V was shortened by 4 bases and J by 0 bases, with 12 bases between the two germline ends. The germline V gene has CDR1 SGHRS and CDR2 YFSETQ.

CDR3 protein: CASSLQGANTGELFF. The CDR3 nucleotides are TGTGCCAGCAGCTTGCAGGGGGCGAACACCGGGGAGCTGTTTTTT. This sequence joins TRBV7-2 and TRBJ2-2; 7 bases match TRBD1. CDR1 SGHTA and CDR2 FQGNSA come from the germline V gene. V was clipped by 3 bases and J by 0 bases; unmatched bases: 1. CDR3 length: 15 amino acids.

Of note for this clone: Other nucleotide sequences in the sample specify the same CDR3. The chain combines TRBV9 with TRBJ1-1; D unresolved. V was trimmed by 0 bases and J by 0 bases, leaving 3 bases between them. The CDR3 length is 13 residues. Per the germline V gene, CDR1 is SGDLS and CDR2 is YYNGEE. In nucleotides, the CDR3 is TGTGCCAGCAGCGTAGCCGTGAACACTGAAGCTTTCTTT. Its translation is CASSVAVNTEAFF.

In nucleotides, the CDR3 is TGTGCCAGCAGTTTCCAGGGAGCCATTTCACCCCTCCACTTT. Amino acid sequence: CASSFQGAISPLHF. The gene calls are TRBV6-6 and TRBJ1-6, with D possibly TRBD1 on 5 matching bases. The V and J ends lost 4 bases and 9 bases respectively, with 13 bases between them. The germline gives CDR1 MNHNY, CDR2 SVGAGI (reference sequence). The CDR3 is 14 residues long.

The rearrangement links TRBV5-6 to TRBJ1-3; D is unresolved. CDR3 length: 16 amino acids. The V end lost 0 bases, the J end lost 0 bases, and 10 bases lay between the germline ends. The germline V gene has CDR1 SGHDT and CDR2 YYEEEE. DNA for the CDR3: TGTGCCAGCAGCTTGGGACTTAGGAGCTCTGGAAACACCATATATTTT. Amino acid sequence: CASSLGLRSSGNTIYF.

This clone occurred once. The chain's CDR3 is CASSLQKGGDTETQYF. The CDR3 DNA sequence: TGTGCCAGCTCCCTCCAGAAGGGGGGAGATACAGAGACCCAGTACTTC. The V call is TRBV5-5, the J call TRBJ2-5; D is tentatively TRBD1 or TRBD2 (6 bases each). This CDR3 has 16 amino acids. Trimming pared 7 bases from V and 4 bases from J, leaving 23 bases between. CDR1 is SGHKS and CDR2 is YYEKEE in the germline V gene (reference sequence).

V gene TRBV29-1 combines with J gene TRBJ2-5, with a possible D match to TRBD1 (6 bases). The CDR3 consists of 13 residues. The germline CDR1 and CDR2 sequences are SQVTM and ANQGSEA. Trimming removed 6 bases at V and 5 bases at J, with 16 bases between. The CDR3 DNA reads TGCAGCGTGGGACACACCCGAGGCGAGACCCAGTACTTC. Protein product: CSVGHTRGETQYF.

The chain has TRBV7-2 and TRBJ2-2, with D perhaps TRBD2 (5 bases). Per the germline V gene, CDR1 is SGHTA and CDR2 is FQGNSA. CDR3 size: 15 residues. V shed 2 bases and J shed 5 bases, with 12 bases lying between them. CDR3: CASSLRGSGTGELFF. CDR3 DNA: TGTGCCAGCAGCTTAAGAGGGAGCGGTACCGGGGAGCTGTTTTTT.

The chain uses TRBV19 and TRBJ2-2; D may be TRBD1 or TRBD2 (5 bases each). V lost 8 bases and J 5 bases, leaving 21 bases between the germline ends. The CDR3 sequence is 16 residues long. The germline V gene encodes CDR1 LNHDA and CDR2 SQIVND (reference sequence). The CDR3 loop is CASGGLGVFRTGELFF. The CDR3 DNA follows: TGTGCCAGTGGGGGTTTGGGGGTTTTTCGGACCGGGGAGCTGTTTTTT.

The chain couples TRBV28 to TRBJ2-3, with D possibly TRBD2 on 5 matching bases. The CDR3 totals 14 residues. Germline CDR1 is MDHEN and CDR2 is SYDVKM. V was clipped by 6 bases and J by 6 bases, with 16 bases between them. The CDR3, as DNA: TGTGCCAGCAGAGGTCTAGCCGCCACGGATACGCAGTATTTT. This gives the protein CASRGLAATDTQYF.

This clone appeared a single time. The gene calls are TRBV7-9 and TRBJ1-1; D unresolved. V lost 5 bases, J lost 1 base, and 5 bases lay in between. The CDR3 spans 12 residues. CDR1 and CDR2 from the germline V gene are SEHNR and FQNEAQ (reference sequence). The CDR3 DNA sequence: TGTGCCAGCAGCGCACAGAACACTGAAGCTTTCTTT. Amino acid sequence: CASSAQNTEAFF.

This chain links TRBV7-2 with TRBJ2-1, with TRBD2 matching 7 bases. Trimming removed 5 bases from V and 1 base from J; junction bases left unmatched: 5. The germline gives CDR1 SGHTA, CDR2 FQGNSA. The CDR3 length is 15 residues. The DNA of the CDR3 is TGTGCCAGCAGCCTTGAGCGGGGTTCCTACAATGAGCAGTTCTTC. Amino acids: CASSLERGSYNEQFF. The full variable domain, in which reference TRBV7-2 and TRBJ2-1 provide the parts outside the CDR3, is GAGVSQSPSNKVTEKGKDVELRCDPISGHTALYWYRQSLGQGLEFLIYFQGNSAPDKSGLPSDRFSAERTGGSVSTLTIQRTQQEDSAVYLCASSLERGSYNEQFFGPGTRLTVL.

The chain joins TRBV15 to TRBJ1-2; no reliable D call. The CDR3 covers 12 residues. Trimming took off 5 bases at V and 0 bases at J, with 4 bases between the two ends. The germline gives CDR1 LNHNV, CDR2 YYDKDF (reference sequence). For the CDR3, the DNA is TGTGCCACCAGCGAGGCTAACTATGGCTACACCTTC. Residues: CATSEANYGYTF. Looking up the rest from reference TRBV15 and TRBJ1-2 gives the full variable domain: DAMVIQNPRYQVTQFGKPVTLSCSQTLNHNVMYWYQQKSSQAPKLLFHYYDKDFNNEADTPDNFQSRRPNTSFCFLDIRSPGLGDTAMYLCATSEANYGYTFGSGTRLTVV.

The V and J genes are TRBV2 and TRBJ2-2; the match to TRBD1 covers 7 bases. The CDR3 extends over 17 amino acids. Germline lookup yields CDR1 SNHLY and CDR2 FYNNEI. Losses at the gene ends were 3 bases for V and 5 bases for J; bases not matched to a gene: 12. The CDR3 loop reads CASSERGRELQTGELFF. The CDR3 nucleotides read TGTGCCAGCAGTGAGAGGGGGCGCGAGCTTCAGACCGGGGAGCTGTTTTTT.

The chain combines TRBV19 with TRBJ1-1; tentatively, D is TRBD1 (5 bases). The V gene lost 3 bases and the J gene lost 4 bases, with 15 bases spanning the gap. This CDR3 has 15 residues. Germline V CDR1 and CDR2: LNHDA, SQIVND (reference sequence). CDR3 residues: CASSMGQGLSTEAFF. CDR3 nucleotides: TGTGCCAGTAGTATGGGCCAGGGCCTGAGCACTGAAGCTTTCTTT.

The V call is TRBV7-6, the J call TRBJ2-1, with 7 positions matching TRBD2. This CDR3 is 16 amino acids long. J gave up 5 bases and V 1 base, and 8 bases lay outside the gene matches. Germline V lookup: CDR1 SGHVS, CDR2 FNYEAQ. The CDR3 loop reads CASSLVAGAGDNEQFF. CDR3 in DNA: TGTGCCAGCAGCTTAGTTGCGGGAGCAGGAGACAATGAGCAGTTCTTC.

This clone is a singleton in its sample. J is TRBJ2-3 and V is TRBV7-2; no clear D gene. The V gene lost 1 base and the J gene lost 4 bases, with 9 bases spanning the gap. The CDR3 has 14 residues. Germline CDR1 SGHTA, CDR2 FQGNSA. This CDR3 is CASSLGASSDTQYF. The CDR3 DNA follows: TGTGCCAGCAGCTTAGGGGCCAGTTCAGATACGCAGTATTTT.

Of note for this clone: The junction differs from germline at one of its ends, possibly a read error. The chain recombines TRBV7-9 with TRBJ1-6; D gene unclear. The germline CDR1 and CDR2 sequences are SEHNR and FQNEAQ (reference sequence). The length of the CDR3 is 16 residues. CDR3 region: CASSLAPLEIGSPPHF. The CDR3 nucleotides read TGTGCCAGCAGCTTAGCGCCCCTAGAAATAGGTTCACCCCCCCACTTT.